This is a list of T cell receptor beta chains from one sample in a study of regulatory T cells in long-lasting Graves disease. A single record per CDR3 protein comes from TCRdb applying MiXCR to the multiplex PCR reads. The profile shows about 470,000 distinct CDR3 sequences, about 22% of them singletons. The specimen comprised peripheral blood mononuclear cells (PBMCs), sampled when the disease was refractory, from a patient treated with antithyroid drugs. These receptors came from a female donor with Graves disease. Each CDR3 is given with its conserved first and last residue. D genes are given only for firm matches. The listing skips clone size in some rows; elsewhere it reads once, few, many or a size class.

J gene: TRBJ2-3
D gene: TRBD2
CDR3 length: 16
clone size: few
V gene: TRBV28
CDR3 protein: CASSQLAGGQADTQYF
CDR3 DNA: TGTGCCAGCAGTCAACTAGCGGGAGGACAGGCGGATACGCAGTATTTT

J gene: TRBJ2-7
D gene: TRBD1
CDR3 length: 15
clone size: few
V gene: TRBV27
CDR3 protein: CASSLRWDSSYEQYF
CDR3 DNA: TGTGCCAGCAGTTTACGGTGGGACAGCTCCTACGAGCAGTACTTC

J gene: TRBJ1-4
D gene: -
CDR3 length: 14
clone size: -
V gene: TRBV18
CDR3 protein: CASSPPDSNEKLFF
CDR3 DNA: TGTGCCAGCTCACCACCGGACAGTAATGAAAAACTGTTTTTT

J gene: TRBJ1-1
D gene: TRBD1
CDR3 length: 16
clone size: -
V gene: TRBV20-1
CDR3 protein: CSARDGNTGGNTEAFF
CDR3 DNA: TGCAGTGCTAGAGATGGTAATACAGGGGGTAACACTGAAGCTTTCTTT

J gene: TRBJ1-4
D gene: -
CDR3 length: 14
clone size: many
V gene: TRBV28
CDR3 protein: CASLTPGWDEKLFF
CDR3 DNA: TGTGCCAGCTTAACCCCCGGTTGGGATGAAAAACTGTTTTTT

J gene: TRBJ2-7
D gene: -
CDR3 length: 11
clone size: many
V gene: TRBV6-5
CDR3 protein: CASSYQTEQYF
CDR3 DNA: TGTGCCAGCAGTTACCAGACAGAGCAGTACTTC

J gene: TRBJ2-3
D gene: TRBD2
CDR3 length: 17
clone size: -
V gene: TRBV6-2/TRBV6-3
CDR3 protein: CASTRWRESSGTDTQYF
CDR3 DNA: TGTGCCAGCACGCGATGGCGGGAGTCTTCAGGGACAGATACGCAGTATTTT

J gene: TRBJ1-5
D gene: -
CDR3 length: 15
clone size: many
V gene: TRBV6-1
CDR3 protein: CASSDPDIDNQPQHF
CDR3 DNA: TGTGCCAGCTCAGACCCCGACATTGACAATCAGCCCCAGCATTTT

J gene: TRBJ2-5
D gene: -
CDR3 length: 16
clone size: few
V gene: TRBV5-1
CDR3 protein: CASSERTGVTQETQYF
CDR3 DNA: TGCGCCAGCAGCGAACGGACCGGGGTTACCCAAGAGACCCAGTACTTC

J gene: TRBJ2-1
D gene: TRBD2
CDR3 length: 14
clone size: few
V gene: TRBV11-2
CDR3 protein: CASSLDSAGDEQFF
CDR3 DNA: TGTGCCAGCAGCTTAGACTCAGCGGGAGACGAGCAGTTCTTC

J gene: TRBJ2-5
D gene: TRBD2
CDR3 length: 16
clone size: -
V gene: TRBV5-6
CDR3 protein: CASSLGSGRYQETQYF
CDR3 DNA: TGTGCCAGCAGCTTAGGAAGCGGGAGATACCAAGAGACCCAGTACTTC

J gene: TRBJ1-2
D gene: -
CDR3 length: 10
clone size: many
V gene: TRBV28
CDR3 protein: CASGGYGYTF
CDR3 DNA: TGTGCCAGCGGGGGCTATGGCTACACCTTC

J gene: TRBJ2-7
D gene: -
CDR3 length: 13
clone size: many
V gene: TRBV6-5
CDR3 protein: CASSSAGSYEQYF
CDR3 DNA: TGTGCCAGCAGTTCCGCCGGGTCCTACGAGCAGTACTTC

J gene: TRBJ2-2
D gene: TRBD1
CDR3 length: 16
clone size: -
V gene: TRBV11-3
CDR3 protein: CASSFLGQGKDGELFF
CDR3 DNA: TGTGCCAGCAGCTTCCTCGGACAGGGGAAGGACGGGGAGCTGTTTTTT

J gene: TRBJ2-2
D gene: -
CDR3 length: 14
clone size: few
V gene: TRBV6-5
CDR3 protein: CASSYVIATGELFF
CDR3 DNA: TGTGCCAGCAGTTACGTTATCGCGACCGGGGAGCTGTTTTTT

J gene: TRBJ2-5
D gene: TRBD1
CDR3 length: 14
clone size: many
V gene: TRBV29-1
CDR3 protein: CSVPGQGSGGTQYF
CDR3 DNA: TGCAGCGTTCCGGGACAGGGGAGTGGTGGGACCCAGTACTTC

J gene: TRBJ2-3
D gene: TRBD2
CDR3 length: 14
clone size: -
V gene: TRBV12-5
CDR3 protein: CASGLAGSTDTQYF
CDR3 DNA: TGTGCTAGTGGTCTAGCGGGAAGCACAGATACGCAGTATTTT

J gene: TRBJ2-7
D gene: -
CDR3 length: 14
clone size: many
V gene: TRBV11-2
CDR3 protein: CASSLERLGGEQYF
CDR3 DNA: TGTGCCAGCAGCTTAGAGCGTCTAGGGGGTGAGCAGTACTTC

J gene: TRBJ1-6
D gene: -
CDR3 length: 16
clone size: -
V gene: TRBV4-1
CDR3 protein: CASRTTRSSYNSPLHF
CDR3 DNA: TGCGCCAGCAGAACCACCCGAAGCTCCTATAATTCACCCCTCCACTTT